This T cell receptor (beta chain) was profiled in a study of cytomegalovirus exposure and HLA in healthy donors. Background on the study: There were about 86 million unique TCRs (from HLA-typed donors) in an early data release. Overall study results and limits: There were several of the most significant clusters that appeared linked to common viral pathogens in a later analysis.

PCR employed 60 Vbeta and 13 Jbeta primers. This table comes from immunoSEQ multiplex PCR, and its TCRdb copy is limited to in-frame clones, with some not included. The sample yields some 55,000 clones, about 80% seen once. This CDR3 is 14 amino acids long. Germline-derived CDR1 and CDR2 are MNHNS and SASEGT. Between the trimmed V and J ends, which lost 5 bases and 4 bases, there was a span of 13 bases. In this sample, this clone turned up once. Antigen: not known. This clonotype was obtained from a man aged 35 to 55 in good health and CMV-seronegative. Sequenced sample: PBMCs. The chain recombines TRBV6-1 with TRBJ2-3; no clear D. CDR3 nucleotides: TGTGCCAGCAGTCCTACCCATATACCAGATACGCAGTATTTT. It yields the protein CASSPTHIPDTQYF.